One sample yielded the 16 T cell receptor beta chains listed below, sequenced in a study of tumor-infiltrating lymphocytes in primary liver carcinoma. Out of unsorted whole blood came the blood RNA, and germline DNA was extracted as well. With around 520 ng total RNA as template and a constant-region primer, TCR beta cDNA was made. ARM-PCR, slightly modified, supplied the TCR beta libraries through three nested multiplex PCR rounds. Each of the first two PCR rounds ran approximately 9 cycles with TRBV1-TRBV30 forward and C-beta reverse primers. TCRdb recomputed calls from the multiplex PCR reads with MiXCR, one row per CDR3 protein. Of about 330,000 distinct CDR3 sequences listed, roughly 61% were seen once; the top ten hold about 6.1%. Sequences were obtained from peripheral blood. Receptors were obtained from a man aged 40-50 years with primary liver carcinoma and hepatitis B virus infection.

The chain couples TRBV6-2 or TRBV6-3 to TRBJ2-7, with 7 bases that match TRBD2. Trimming took 2 bases from V and 10 from J; bases not matched to a gene: 14. The CDR3 runs 15 residues. Germline V gene sequence: CDR1 MNHEY, CDR2 SVGEGT. CDR3 sequence (DNA): TGTGCCAGCAGTTACCGCGGCGGGAGCCAAAGTGATCAGTACTTC. This encodes CASSYRGGSQSDQYF.

The table lists this clonotype with many counts. This chain uses TRBV6-1 with TRBJ2-1; 8 bases align to TRBD2. Trimming took 10 bases from V and 4 from J; bases not matched to a gene: 9. Per the germline V gene, CDR1 is MNHNS and CDR2 is SASEGT. The CDR3 extends over 14 amino acids. The CDR3 DNA reads TGTGCCACCCGGGGGGGCATCGATTACAATGAGCAGTTCTTC. It is translated as CATRGGIDYNEQFF.

A note on this clonotype: The junction departs from the called germline gene at one end, perhaps through a read error. V and J are TRBV11-3 and TRBJ2-2; TRBD2 agrees at 11 bases. The CDR3 loop spans 16 amino acids. Germline CDR1 and CDR2: SGHNT and YENEEA. CDR3 coding DNA: TGTGCCAGCAGCTTAAGACTAGCGGGACGGACCGGGGAGCTGTTCTTT. It codes for CASSLRLAGRTGELFF.

This clonotype was seen a single time. The chain recombines TRBV6-1 with TRBJ2-2, with D hard to call. The V end lost 9 bases, the J end lost 2 bases, and 13 bases lay between the germline ends. Germline loops: CDR1 MNHNS, CDR2 SASEGT. The CDR3 length is 14 residues. Here the CDR3 reads CASKPVENTGELFF. CDR3 nucleotide sequence: TGTGCCAGTAAGCCAGTAGAAAACACCGGGGAGCTGTTTTTT.

For this clonotype: This sequence may be a read error, since a much larger clone differs from it by one base. V is TRBV12-3 or TRBV12-4 and J is TRBJ1-2, with D perhaps TRBD1 (5 bases). V lost 6 bases and J lost 5, with 16 bases in between. This CDR3 region has 14 residues. CDR3: CASSPGPVAYGYTF. CDR3 sequence (DNA): TGTGCCAGCAGCCCGGGGCCGGTTGCGTATGGCTACACCTTC.

The V call is TRBV7-8, the J call TRBJ2-1; 9 bases align to TRBD2. Per the germline V gene, CDR1 is SGHVS and CDR2 is FQNEAQ. The CDR3 is made up of 17 amino acids. J gave up 4 bases and V 6 bases, and 13 bases lay outside the gene matches. CDR3 sequence (DNA): TGTGCCAGCAGTCCTGGACTAGCGTGCGAGATTTACAATGAGCAGTTCTTC. It yields the protein CASSPGLACEIYNEQFF.

A note on this clonotype: Mismatch with germline at one junction end may stem from a read error. This sequence joins TRBV4-1 and TRBJ2-1; D is perhaps TRBD2 (5 bases). The length of the CDR3 is 13 residues. CDR1 is MGHRA, CDR2 YSYEKL, per germline. This chain's CDR3 is CANSQVRGREQFF. For the CDR3, the DNA is TGCGCCAACAGCCAAGTTCGGGGTCGTGAGCAGTTCTTC.

A note on this clonotype: A read error is possible here, since a much larger clone lies one base away. V is TRBV4-1 and J is TRBJ2-2, with D unresolved. The CDR3 contains 14 residues. The V gene's germline CDR1 is MGHRA and CDR2 YSYEKL. The V and J ends lost 0 bases and 9 bases respectively, with 11 bases between them. The CDR3 protein is CASSQERHVRELFF. CDR3 bases: TGCGCCAGCAGCCAAGAGAGGCATGTCAGGGAGCTGTTTTTT.

Comments on this clonotype: A much larger clone sits a single nucleotide away, making a read error possible. This sequence joins TRBV6-6 and TRBJ1-1; no clear D. V was cut by 6 bases and J by 1 base, with 6 bases left in between. The CDR3 contains 12 residues. Per the germline V gene, CDR1 is MNHNY and CDR2 is SVGAGI (reference sequence). The CDR3 here is CASSRWNTEAFF. CDR3 coding DNA: TGTGCCAGCAGCCGGTGGAACACTGAAGCTTTCTTT.

V and J are TRBV11-2 and TRBJ2-7; the D is unclear. Trimming took 1 base from V and 6 from J, leaving 13 bases between them. The CDR3 consists of 14 residues. Per the germline V gene, CDR1 is SGHAT and CDR2 is FQNNGV. CDR3 sequence (DNA): TGTGCCAGCAGCTTAGGTGGCCCAGGAGCCGAGCAGTACTTC. It codes for CASSLGGPGAEQYF.

A word on this clonotype: At one of its ends the junction is not consistent with the germline gene, which may arise from a read error. V gene TRBV11-1 combines with J gene TRBJ1-1; TRBD1 might be the D (5 bases). The CDR3 length is 14 residues. Germline V gives CDR1 SGHAT, CDR2 FQDESV (reference sequence). The DNA of the CDR3 is TGTGCCAGCAGTTTAGAGGGGACTTACACTGAAGCTTTCTTT. It codes for CASSLEGTYTEAFF. The full variable domain, with the rest looked up from reference TRBV11-1 and TRBJ1-1, is EAEVAQSPRYKITEKSQAVAFWCDPISGHATLYWYRQILGQGPELLVQFQDESVVDDSQLPKDRFSAERLKGVDSTLKIQPAELGDSAMYLCASSLEGTYTEAFFGQGTRLTVV.

As for this clonotype: The junction departs from the called germline gene at one end, perhaps through a read error. The chain links TRBV6-5 to TRBJ2-5; the match to TRBD1 covers 12 bases. The CDR3 loop spans 15 amino acids. Germline CDR1 reads MNHEY; CDR2 reads SVGAGI. The CDR3 DNA sequence: TGTGCCAGCAGTAAGGGGACAGGGGGCTTGGAGACCCTGTACTTC. The encoded protein is CASSKGTGGLETLYF.

This clonotype came up a few times. The chain combines TRBV6-2 or TRBV6-3 with TRBJ2-3, with D uncertain. Germline CDR1 and CDR2: MNHEY and SVGEGT. The V and J ends lost 0 bases and 0 bases respectively, with 7 bases between them. CDR3 length equals 15 residues. The CDR3 loop reads CASSYSISSTDTQYF. The CDR3 region has the DNA TGTGCCAGCAGTTACTCGATCTCTAGCACAGATACGCAGTATTTT.

The V call is TRBV11-1, the J call TRBJ2-3; TRBD1 is a possible D gene (6 bases). CDR1 is SGHAT and CDR2 is FQDESV in the germline V gene (reference sequence). This CDR3 has 17 amino acids. The V and J ends lost 1 base and 7 bases respectively, with 21 bases between them. Here the CDR3 reads CASSLEGLGHWANTQYF. DNA for the CDR3: TGTGCCAGCAGCTTAGAAGGTTTGGGACATTGGGCAAATACGCAGTATTTT.

The rearrangement joins TRBV7-9 to TRBJ2-2; TRBD1 agrees at 8 bases. V was clipped by 7 bases and J by 5 bases; unmatched bases: 9. The CDR3 extends over 15 amino acids. CDR1 and CDR2 (germline): SEHNR, FQNEAQ (reference sequence). This CDR3 reads CASTYGQGHTGELFF. The CDR3 DNA is TGTGCCAGCACCTATGGACAGGGACATACCGGGGAGCTGTTTTTT.

Concerning this clonotype itself: Germline and junction disagree at one end, which may indicate a read error. The chain is built from TRBV4-2 and TRBJ1-4; unclear D gene. The length of the CDR3 is 18 residues. Germline CDR1 reads LGHNA; CDR2 reads YNFKEQ. The CDR3, as DNA: TGTGCCAGCAGCAAAGATCAAGGTGGGATTGCAACTAATGAAAAACTGTTATTT. Translating gives CASSKDQGGIATNEKLLF.